This T cell receptor beta chain was recorded in a study of T cell therapy after organ transplantation. The CDR3 runs 16 residues. The ends were cut back, 0 bases at V and 1 base at J, with 10 bases in the middle. CDR1 LNHNV and CDR2 YYDKDF come from the germline V gene (reference sequence). As to this clone: Its target is unknown.

This table comes from immunoSEQ multiplex PCR, and its TCRdb copy is limited to in-frame clones, with some not included. The profile shows around 50,000 clones, around 93% of them singletons. The chain recombines TRBV15 with TRBJ1-5; D is possibly TRBD1 (6 bases). The sequence came from a human patient who had received a solid organ transplant and had CMV disease. The sample was CD8+ T cells from blood, taken before autologous CMV-specific T cell therapy. CDR3 sequence (DNA): TGTGCCACCAGCAGAGATCGGACAGAAAGCAATCAGCCCCAGCATTTT. Encoded protein: CATSRDRTESNQPQHF.